These 22 T cell receptor beta chains share one sample of origin, sequenced in a study of response to subunit inactivated influenza vaccine (dated by TCRdb to 2017 to 2018). The method was RT-PCR. The sample was run on an Illumina HiSeq 2500. TCRdb redid the processing of the public reads, applying fastp at Q25 and MiXCR, and retained in-frame beta chains. CDR3 protein duplicates are merged, each entry listing the most common genes and DNA. The sample records about 540,000 distinct CDR3 sequences, under 30% of which are singletons. Under 3.5% of the sample rests with the top ten. These same data were also listed under a study on T cells expressing NK-cell markers. That second publication adds: 5'RACE template switching, by which a universal primer site and unique molecular identifiers were added, was used to make TCR beta cDNA libraries.

This specimen consisted of CD4+ T cells sorted from PBMCs, obtained approximately 12 days after vaccination. Receptors originate from a man aged 45-65 years who received an inactivated influenza vaccine. Donor details come from another sample of the same person, matched by shared clones.

This clonotype was found a few times. The V call is TRBV12-3 or TRBV12-4, the J call TRBJ1-5; D is unclear. The V end was cut by 6 bases, the J end by 3 bases, with 12 bases between. The CDR3 spans 14 residues. The CDR3 region is CASRGSGNNQPQHF. The DNA of the CDR3 is TGTGCCAGCAGGGGGTCCGGGAACAATCAGCCCCAGCATTTT.

The table lists this clonotype with a few counts. This rearrangement joins TRBV9 to TRBJ2-2; D gene unclear. Trimming left V 0 bases short and J 1 base short, with 4 bases between. The germline V gene has CDR1 SGDLS and CDR2 YYNGEE. The CDR3 has 14 amino acids. CDR3 sequence (DNA): TGTGCCAGCAGCGTAGACAGGAACACCGGGGAGCTGTTTTTT. It specifies CASSVDRNTGELFF. Using reference TRBV9 and TRBJ2-2 for the parts outside the CDR3, the full variable domain is DSGVTQTPKHLITATGQRVTLRCSPRSGDLSVYWYQQSLDQGLQFLIQYYNGEERAKGNILERFSAQQFPDLHSELNLSSLELGDSALYFCASSVDRNTGELFFGEGSRLTVL.

The rearrangement uses TRBV18 and TRBJ2-1, with a possible D match to TRBD1 (5 bases). The V end was cut by 5 bases, the J end by 3 bases, with 14 bases between. Per germline, CDR1 KGHSH and CDR2 LQKENI. This CDR3 has 15 residues. In DNA, the CDR3 is TGTGCCAGCTCATCCGCAGGGTCCCTCTACAATGAGCAGTTCTTC. The encoded protein is CASSSAGSLYNEQFF.

This chain links TRBV24-1 with TRBJ2-1; tentative D call: TRBD1 (5 bases). The CDR3 is 14 residues long. CDR1 is KGHDR, CDR2 SFDVKD, per germline. With 1 base removed from V and 5 bases from J, the gap between germline ends came to 8 bases. The CDR3 coding sequence is TGTGCCACCAGTGATTTAGGGGCGAACAATGAGCAGTTCTTC. Translated, it gives CATSDLGANNEQFF.

This clonotype was seen only a few times. The V gene is TRBV28, the J gene TRBJ1-6, with a weak D call TRBD1 (5 bases). This CDR3 is 15 amino acids long. Germline V gene sequence: CDR1 MDHEN, CDR2 SYDVKM. V lost 1 base, J lost 6 bases, and 10 bases lay in between. The CDR3 loop reads CASSLFRGANSPLHF. The DNA of the CDR3 is TGTGCCAGCAGTTTATTTCGGGGCGCTAATTCACCCCTCCACTTT.

The chain employs TRBV5-1 and TRBJ1-1; the D is unclear. The CDR3 consists of 14 residues. V lost 6 bases to trimming and J lost 2 bases, with 14 bases between them. Germline V gene sequence: CDR1 SGHRS, CDR2 YFSETQ. The CDR3 nucleotides are TGCGCCAGCAACGAGAACGGGCCCAACACTGAAGCTTTCTTT. Amino acid sequence: CASNENGPNTEAFF.

The count of this clonotype is one. A junction boundary mismatches the germline segment, possibly from a read error. This sequence joins TRBV7-7 and TRBJ2-5; weak D call: TRBD1 (6 bases). Germline loops: CDR1 SSHAT, CDR2 FNYEAQ (reference sequence). The CDR3 has 14 amino acids. The CDR3 reads CASSERGIQETQYF. The CDR3, as DNA: TGTGCTAGCAGCGAGAGGGGGATTCAAGAGACCCAGTACTTC.

The chain employs TRBV11-2 and TRBJ2-2; D is undetermined. The CDR3 runs to 14 residues. V was pared by 1 base and J by 7 bases, with 10 bases between. Germline V lookup: CDR1 SGHAT, CDR2 FQNNGV. CDR3 bases: TGTGCCAGCAGCTTAGTGTCCGAGCTCGGGGAGCTGTTTTTT. Translated: CASSLVSELGELFF.

This chain links TRBV11-2 with TRBJ2-5; D is unclear. This CDR3 comprises 13 residues. Trimming took 1 base from V and 6 from J, leaving 9 bases between them. Germline V lookup: CDR1 SGHAT, CDR2 FQNNGV. Written as DNA, the CDR3 is TGTGCCAGCAGCTTAGGAGCCAGGCAGACCCAGTACTTC. Its translation: CASSLGARQTQYF.

This clonotype was observed a handful of times. The DNA for the CDR3 is TGCAGTGCTATTCTAGCGGGGGCCGCCTACGAGCAGTACTTC. Protein: CSAILAGAAYEQYF. This chain connects TRBV20-1 to TRBJ2-7, with 10 bases identical to TRBD2. V was clipped by 4 bases and J by 2 bases; unmatched bases: 5. Per the germline V gene, CDR1 is DFQATT and CDR2 is SNEGSKA (reference sequence). This CDR3 has 14 amino acids.

This clonotype was seen only a few times. V is TRBV10-3 and J is TRBJ2-1; weak D call: TRBD1 (6 bases). Trimming stripped 0 bases from V and 4 bases from J, with 10 bases between. CDR3 length: 15 amino acids. The germline V gene has CDR1 ENHRY and CDR2 SYGVKD. Here the CDR3 reads CAISESATGYNEQFF. Here the CDR3 DNA reads TGTGCCATCAGTGAGTCGGCGACAGGATACAATGAGCAGTTCTTC.

This chain's CDR3 is CASSHGRFPLAGNTIYF. CDR3 coding DNA: TGTGCCAGCAGCCATGGGAGATTTCCGCTCGCAGGAAACACCATATATTTT. The rearrangement uses TRBV14 and TRBJ1-3; D is ambiguous. The CDR3 sequence is 17 residues long. The germline gives CDR1 SGHDN, CDR2 FVKESK. V lost 3 bases and J lost 4, with 19 bases in between.

This clonotype was found a few times. The chain recombines TRBV6-2 or TRBV6-3 with TRBJ2-7, with D perhaps given as TRBD1 or TRBD2 (5 bases each). Trimming cost V 7 bases and J 0 bases, with 10 bases left between them. In germline, CDR1 is MNHEY, CDR2 SVGEGT. This CDR3 spans 13 amino acids. CDR3 sequence: CASKRDPSYEQYF. DNA of the CDR3: TGTGCCAGCAAAAGGGACCCCTCCTACGAGCAGTACTTC.

This clonotype was seen a handful of times. A clone one base away is much larger, so this may be a read error. This chain uses TRBV28 with TRBJ1-1; D remains unclear. The CDR3 loop spans 12 amino acids. Trimming left V 0 bases short and J 3 bases short, with 2 bases between. Germline values: CDR1 MDHEN, CDR2 SYDVKM. CDR3 in DNA: TGTGCCAGCAGTTTATGGGACACTGAAGCTTTCTTT. Residues: CASSLWDTEAFF. The full variable domain, completed using reference TRBV28 and TRBJ1-1, is DVKVTQSSRYLVKRTGEKVFLECVQDMDHENMFWYRQDPGLGLRLIYFSYDVKMKEKGDIPEGYSVSREKKERFSLILESASTNQTSMYLCASSLWDTEAFFGQGTRLTVV.

This clonotype was found a few times. The chain couples TRBV10-3 to TRBJ1-1, with 8 bases that match TRBD1. This CDR3 spans 14 amino acids. J lost 11 bases, V lost 0 bases, and 8 bases had no gene match. Germline lookup yields CDR1 ENHRY and CDR2 SYGVKD. The CDR3, as DNA: TGTGCCATCAGTGAGTCGAACGGACAGGGATCCGCTTTCTTT. Translated: CAISESNGQGSAFF.

This chain joins TRBV2 and TRBJ1-2, with D hard to call. Germline assignment: CDR1 SNHLY and CDR2 FYNNEI. This CDR3 is 12 amino acids long. V lost 6 bases and J lost 8, with 13 bases in between. The CDR3 sequence is CASRVSQEGYTF. CDR3 coding DNA: TGTGCCAGCAGGGTCTCTCAGGAAGGCTACACCTTC.

This clonotype has just a few counts. The chain joins TRBV6-1 to TRBJ2-3; TRBD1 might be the D (5 bases). The ends were cut back, 8 bases at V and 7 bases at J, with 10 bases in the middle. CDR1 and CDR2 (germline): MNHNS, SASEGT. There are 11 residues in the CDR3. The CDR3 loop reads CASGQGNTQYF. CDR3 DNA sequence: TGTGCCAGCGGTCAGGGTAATACGCAGTATTTT.

V usage is TRBV12-3 or TRBV12-4 and J usage is TRBJ1-5; no definite D call. V was pared by 3 bases and J by 2 bases, with 8 bases between. This CDR3 has 14 amino acids. Here the CDR3 DNA reads TGTGCCAGCAGTTTCAGGCAACGCAATCAGCCCCAGCATTTT. This sequence encodes CASSFRQRNQPQHF.

This clonotype was counted a few times. The chain joins TRBV5-1 to TRBJ2-1, with D tentatively TRBD1 or TRBD2 (7 bases each). Per germline, CDR1 SGHRS and CDR2 YFSETQ. V lost 3 bases, J lost 6 bases, and 16 bases lay in between. The CDR3 extends over 15 amino acids. The CDR3 DNA reads TGCGCCAGCAGCTGGCAGGGGGGGAGTTTCAATGAGCAGTTCTTC. It encodes CASSWQGGSFNEQFF.

This clonotype was seen a handful of times. This chain's CDR3 is CASRLDRANEKLFF. CDR3 DNA sequence: TGTGCCAGCCGCCTGGACAGGGCTAATGAAAAACTGTTTTTT. The V call is TRBV7-9, the J call TRBJ1-4, with 8 bases that match TRBD1. Per germline, CDR1 SEHNR and CDR2 FQNEAQ (reference sequence). J lost 3 bases, V lost 8 bases, and 5 bases had no gene match. The CDR3 length is 14 residues.

Only a few counts were recorded for this clonotype. The chain uses TRBV27 and TRBJ1-6; no clear D. The germline V gene has CDR1 MNHEY and CDR2 SMNVEV (reference sequence). This CDR3 is built from 15 residues. V lost 6 bases and J lost 6, with 15 bases in between. The CDR3 protein is CASSRKADLNSPLHF. The CDR3 DNA reads as TGTGCCAGCAGCCGAAAGGCAGACCTTAATTCACCCCTCCACTTT.

In this sample, this clonotype turned up a few times. The chain links TRBV20-1 to TRBJ2-1; 7 bases line up with TRBD2. The CDR3 runs to 15 residues. Germline CDR1 reads DFQATT; CDR2 reads SNEGSKA (reference sequence). J gave up 9 bases and V 0 bases, and 11 bases lay outside the gene matches. The CDR3 DNA reads as TGCAGTGCTAGAGATATAGTGGGACTAAGCGGTGAGCAGTTCTTC. Translation: CSARDIVGLSGEQFF.